This T cell receptor (beta chain) was observed in a study of blood T cell repertoires in COVID-19. Study-level information: Italy, Spain and the United States were the sources of the convalescent and acute COVID-19 samples.

CDR1 and CDR2 (germline): MNHNS, SASEGT. The CDR3 is 15 residues long. V was cut by 1 base and J by 6 bases, with 15 bases left in between. Assay used: immunoSEQ multiplex PCR; TCRdb lists only in-frame clones, some missing. The sample shows 55,000 to 65,000 clones, 80% to 90% of them seen only once. The sequence derives from a woman aged 55 to 70 with acute or convalescent COVID-19. Sequenced input: peripheral blood. V gene TRBV6-1 combines with J gene TRBJ2-5; D might be TRBD1 (5 bases). CDR3 sequence: CASSEGGSPGQTQYF. Written as DNA, the CDR3 is TGTGCCAGCAGTGAAGGGGGCAGCCCAGGGCAGACCCAGTACTTC.